These T cell receptor beta chains were read from a single sample in a study of shared clonotypes between healthy human individuals. The protocol was immunoSEQ multiplex PCR, while the TCRdb copy is restricted to in-frame clones and leaves out a portion. Among around 2.1 million clones listed, under 95% were seen once. The sequenced sample consisted of naive CD8+ T cells from PBMCs. Receptor source: a man aged 18 to 30 in good health. Some clones in this sample may be carry-over from other donors' samples. Each CDR3 is given with its conserved first and last residue. D genes are given only for firm matches. Only some rows state a clone size, as once, few, many or a class for expanded clones.

J gene | clone size | V gene | D gene | CDR3 protein | CDR3 DNA
TRBJ1-4 | - | TRBV15 | - | CATSRESNEKLFF | TGTGCCACCAGCAGAGAGTCTAATGAAAAACTGTTTTTT
TRBJ2-1 | - | TRBV29-1 | - | CSHTASSSYNEQFF | TGCAGCCACACGGCATCGAGCTCCTACAATGAGCAGTTCTTC
TRBJ2-1 | - | TRBV19 | - | CASNTGELRNEQFF | TGTGCCAGTAATACGGGGGAGCTTAGGAATGAGCAGTTCTTC
TRBJ2-2 | - | TRBV27 | - | CASRTRDRTGELFF | TGTGCCAGCCGAACCAGGGATCGGACCGGGGAGCTGTTTTTT
TRBJ2-1 | - | TRBV6-4 | TRBD2 | CASSLLAGDEQFF | TGTGCCAGCAGCCTCCTAGCGGGAGATGAGCAGTTCTTC
TRBJ2-7 | - | TRBV15 | TRBD1 | CATTPGTDLTYEQYF | TGTGCCACCACTCCAGGGACAGACCTTACCTACGAGCAGTACTTC
TRBJ1-5 | - | TRBV6-1 | - | CASSEHRGGPQHF | TGTGCCAGCAGTGAACACCGCGGGGGGCCCCAGCATTTT
TRBJ2-7 | - | TRBV30 | - | CAWSVLGWEQYF | TGTGCCTGGAGTGTATTAGGTTGGGAGCAGTACTTC
TRBJ1-4 | once | TRBV13 | - | CASSLGPGPYEKLFF | TGTGCCAGCAGCTTAGGCCCAGGGCCCTATGAAAAACTGTTTTTT
TRBJ2-5 | - | TRBV7-9 | - | CASSLGRTVRQETQYF | TGTGCCAGCAGCTTAGGCCGGACAGTCCGACAAGAGACCCAGTACTTC
TRBJ2-7 | - | TRBV9 | TRBD1 | CASSVRQGTYEQYF | TGTGCCAGCAGCGTCCGACAGGGAACCTACGAGCAGTACTTC
TRBJ2-1 | - | TRBV10-3 | - | CAISDPGTFSYNEQFF | TGTGCCATCAGTGACCCCGGGACTTTCTCCTACAATGAGCAGTTCTTC
TRBJ2-1 | - | TRBV5-6 | - | CASSLATGTNRFF | TGTGCCAGCAGCTTGGCGACCGGGACCAATCGGTTCTTC
TRBJ2-5 | - | TRBV7-9 | TRBD1 | CASSVTGTGIGETQYF | TGTGCCAGCAGCGTAACCGGGACAGGGATCGGCGAGACCCAGTACTTC
TRBJ2-2 | - | TRBV15 | - | CATSWASRDTGELFF | TGTGCCACCAGCTGGGCGTCCCGAGATACCGGGGAGCTGTTTTTT
TRBJ2-7 | few | TRBV10-2 | TRBD2 | CASSLLAGTSYEQYF | TGCGCCAGCAGCTTACTAGCGGGTACCTCCTACGAGCAGTACTTC